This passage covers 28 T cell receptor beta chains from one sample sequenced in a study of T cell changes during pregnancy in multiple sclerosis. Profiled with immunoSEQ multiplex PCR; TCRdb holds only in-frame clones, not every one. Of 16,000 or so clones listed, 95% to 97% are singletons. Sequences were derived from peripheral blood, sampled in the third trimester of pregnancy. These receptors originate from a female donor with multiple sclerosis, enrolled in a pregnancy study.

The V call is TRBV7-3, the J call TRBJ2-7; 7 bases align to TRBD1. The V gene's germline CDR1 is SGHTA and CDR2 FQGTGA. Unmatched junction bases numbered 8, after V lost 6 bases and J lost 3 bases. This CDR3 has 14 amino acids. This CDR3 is CASSPQDRIYEQYF. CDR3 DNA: TGTGCCAGCAGTCCCCAGGACAGGATCTACGAGCAGTACTTC.

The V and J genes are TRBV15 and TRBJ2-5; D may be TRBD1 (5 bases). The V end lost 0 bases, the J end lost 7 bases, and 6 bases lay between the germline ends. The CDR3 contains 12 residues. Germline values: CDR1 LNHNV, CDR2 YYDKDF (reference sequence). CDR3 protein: CATSRDQGTQYF. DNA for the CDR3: TGTGCCACCAGCAGAGATCAGGGGACCCAGTACTTC.

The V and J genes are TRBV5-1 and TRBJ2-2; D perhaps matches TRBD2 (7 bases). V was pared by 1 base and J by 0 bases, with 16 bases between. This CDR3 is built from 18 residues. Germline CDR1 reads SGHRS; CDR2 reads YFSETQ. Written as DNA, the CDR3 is TGCGCCAGCAGCTTGCGGAGCGGGACACCCGCGAACACCGGGGAGCTGTTTTTT. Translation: CASSLRSGTPANTGELFF. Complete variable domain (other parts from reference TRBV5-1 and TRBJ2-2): KAGVTQTPRYLIKTRGQQVTLSCSPISGHRSVSWYQQTPGQGLQFLFEYFSETQRNKGNFPGRFSGRQFSNSRSEMNVSTLELGDSALYLCASSLRSGTPANTGELFFGEGSRLTVL.

The CDR3 loop reads CASSSLRWTLEGGYTF. The CDR3 region has the DNA TGTGCCAGCAGTTCGCTCAGATGGACGTTGGAGGGCGGCTACACCTTC. The chain combines TRBV28 with TRBJ1-2; D not certain. With 4 bases removed from V and 8 bases from J, the gap between germline ends came to 23 bases. The CDR3 is 16 residues long. CDR1 MDHEN and CDR2 SYDVKM come from the germline V gene.

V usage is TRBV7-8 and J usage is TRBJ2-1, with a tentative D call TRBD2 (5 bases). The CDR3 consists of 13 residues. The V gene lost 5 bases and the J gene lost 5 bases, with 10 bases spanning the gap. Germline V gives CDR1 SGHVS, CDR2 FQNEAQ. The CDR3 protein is CASSPHGDNEQFF. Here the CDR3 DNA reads TGTGCCAGCAGCCCTCACGGGGACAATGAGCAGTTCTTC.

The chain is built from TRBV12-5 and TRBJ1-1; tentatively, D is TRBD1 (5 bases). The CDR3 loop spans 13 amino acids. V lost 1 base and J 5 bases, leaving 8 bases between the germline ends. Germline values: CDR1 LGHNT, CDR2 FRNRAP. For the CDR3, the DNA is TGTGCTAGTGGTTTGGCACGGGGGACTGAAGCTTTCTTT. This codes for CASGLARGTEAFF.

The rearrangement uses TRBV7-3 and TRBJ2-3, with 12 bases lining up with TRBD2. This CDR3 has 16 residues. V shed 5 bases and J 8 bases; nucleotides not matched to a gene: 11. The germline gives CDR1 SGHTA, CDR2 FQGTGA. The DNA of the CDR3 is TGTGCCAGCAGCCGGACTAGCGGGAATCTGCTACCTACGCAGTATTTT. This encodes CASSRTSGNLLPTQYF.

The CDR3, as DNA: TGTGCCAGCAGCTTAAGGAGGGACGGTGAGCAGTTCTTC. It specifies CASSLRRDGEQFF. This chain connects TRBV7-3 to TRBJ2-1, with a possible D match to TRBD2 (6 bases). V shed 1 base and J shed 9 bases, with 10 bases lying between them. Germline V gene data show CDR1 as SGHTA and CDR2 as FQGTGA. This CDR3 is 13 amino acids long.

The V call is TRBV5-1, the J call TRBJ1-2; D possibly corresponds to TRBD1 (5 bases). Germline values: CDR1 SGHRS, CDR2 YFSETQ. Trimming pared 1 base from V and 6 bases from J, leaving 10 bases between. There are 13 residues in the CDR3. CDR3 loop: CASSLRQGDGYTF. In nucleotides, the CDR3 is TGCGCCAGCAGCTTGAGGCAGGGCGATGGCTACACCTTC.

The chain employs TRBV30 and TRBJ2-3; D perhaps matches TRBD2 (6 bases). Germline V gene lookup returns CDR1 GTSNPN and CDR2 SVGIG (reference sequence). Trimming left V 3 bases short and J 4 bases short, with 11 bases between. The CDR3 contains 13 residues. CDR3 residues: CAWSAGLSDTQYF. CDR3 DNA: TGTGCCTGGAGCGCGGGACTTTCAGATACGCAGTATTTT.

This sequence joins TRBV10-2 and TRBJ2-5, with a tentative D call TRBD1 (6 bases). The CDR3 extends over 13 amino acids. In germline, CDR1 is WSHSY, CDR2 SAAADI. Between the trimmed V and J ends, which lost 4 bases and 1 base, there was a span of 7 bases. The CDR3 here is CASSATGQETQYF. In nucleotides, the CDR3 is TGCGCCAGCAGTGCGACAGGCCAAGAGACCCAGTACTTC.

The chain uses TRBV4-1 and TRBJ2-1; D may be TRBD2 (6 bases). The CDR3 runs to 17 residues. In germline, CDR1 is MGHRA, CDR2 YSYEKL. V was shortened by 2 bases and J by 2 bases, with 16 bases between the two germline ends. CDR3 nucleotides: TGCGCCAGCAGCCAACTTTCGGGACTTGCAACCTACAATGAGCAGTTCTTC. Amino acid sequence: CASSQLSGLATYNEQFF.

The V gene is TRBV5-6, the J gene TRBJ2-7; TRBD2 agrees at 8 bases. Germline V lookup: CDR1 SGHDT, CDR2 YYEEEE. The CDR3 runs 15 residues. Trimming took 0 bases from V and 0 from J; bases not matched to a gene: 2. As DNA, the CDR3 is TGTGCCAGCAGCTTGGGCGGGGGGAGCTCCTACGAGCAGTACTTC. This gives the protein CASSLGGGSSYEQYF.

CDR3 region: CASSIAKSSGASSYEQYF. DNA of the CDR3: TGTGCCAGTAGTATAGCAAAAAGTAGCGGGGCGAGCTCCTACGAGCAGTACTTC. The J gene is TRBJ2-7, the V gene TRBV19; 8 nucleotides agree with TRBD2. CDR1 and CDR2 from the germline V gene are LNHDA and SQIVND (reference sequence). The CDR3 extends over 18 amino acids. The V segment lost 1 base and the J segment 0 bases; nucleotides outside the gene matches: 11.

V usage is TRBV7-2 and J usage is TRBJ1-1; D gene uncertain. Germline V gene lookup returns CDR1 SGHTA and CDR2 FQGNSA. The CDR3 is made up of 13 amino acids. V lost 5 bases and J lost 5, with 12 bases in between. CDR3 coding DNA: TGTGCCAGCAGCCGGGAAGGGAAGACTGAAGCTTTCTTT. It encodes CASSREGKTEAFF. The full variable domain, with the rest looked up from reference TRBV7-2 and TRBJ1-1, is GAGVSQSPSNKVTEKGKDVELRCDPISGHTALYWYRQSLGQGLEFLIYFQGNSAPDKSGLPSDRFSAERTGGSVSTLTIQRTQQEDSAVYLCASSREGKTEAFFGQGTRLTVV.

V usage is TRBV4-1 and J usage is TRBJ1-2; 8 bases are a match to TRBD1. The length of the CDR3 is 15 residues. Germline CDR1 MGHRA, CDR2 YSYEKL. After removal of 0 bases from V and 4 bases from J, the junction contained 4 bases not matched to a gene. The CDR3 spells CASSQEWTGTYGYTF. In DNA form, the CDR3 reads TGCGCCAGCAGCCAAGAGTGGACAGGGACCTATGGCTACACCTTC.

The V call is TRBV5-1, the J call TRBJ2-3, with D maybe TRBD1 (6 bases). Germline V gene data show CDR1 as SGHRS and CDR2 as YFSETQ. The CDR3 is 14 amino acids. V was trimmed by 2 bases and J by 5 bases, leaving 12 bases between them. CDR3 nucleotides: TGCGCCAGCAGCTTAGGACAGTCGGTAGATACGCAGTATTTT. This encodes CASSLGQSVDTQYF. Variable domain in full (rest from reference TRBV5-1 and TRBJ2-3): KAGVTQTPRYLIKTRGQQVTLSCSPISGHRSVSWYQQTPGQGLQFLFEYFSETQRNKGNFPGRFSGRQFSNSRSEMNVSTLELGDSALYLCASSLGQSVDTQYFGPGTRLTVL.

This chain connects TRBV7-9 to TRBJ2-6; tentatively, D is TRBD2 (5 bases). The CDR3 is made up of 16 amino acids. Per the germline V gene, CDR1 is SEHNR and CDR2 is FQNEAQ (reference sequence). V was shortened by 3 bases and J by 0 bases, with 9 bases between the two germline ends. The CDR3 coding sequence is TGTGCCAGCAGCTTGTACAGCGGCTCTGGGGCCAACGTCCTGACTTTC. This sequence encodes CASSLYSGSGANVLTF.

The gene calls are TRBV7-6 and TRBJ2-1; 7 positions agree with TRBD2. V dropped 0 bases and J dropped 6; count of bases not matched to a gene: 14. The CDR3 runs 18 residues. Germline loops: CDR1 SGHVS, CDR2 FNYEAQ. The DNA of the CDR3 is TGTGCCAGCAGCTTAGCGGGAGGGATACTAGGTTTCACCAATGAGCAGTTCTTC. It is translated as CASSLAGGILGFTNEQFF.

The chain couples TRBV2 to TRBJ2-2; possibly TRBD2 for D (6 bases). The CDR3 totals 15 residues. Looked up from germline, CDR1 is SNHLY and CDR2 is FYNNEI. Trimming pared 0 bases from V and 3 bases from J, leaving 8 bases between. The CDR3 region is CASSEAPGDTGELFF. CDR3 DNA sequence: TGTGCCAGCAGTGAAGCACCGGGGGACACCGGGGAGCTGTTTTTT.

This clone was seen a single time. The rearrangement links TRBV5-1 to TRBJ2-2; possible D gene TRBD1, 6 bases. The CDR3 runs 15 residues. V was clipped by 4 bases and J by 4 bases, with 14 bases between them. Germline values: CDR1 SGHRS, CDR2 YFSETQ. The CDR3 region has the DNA TGCGCCAGCAGCACGGGACAACTTTCCACCGGGGAGCTGTTTTTT. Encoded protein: CASSTGQLSTGELFF.

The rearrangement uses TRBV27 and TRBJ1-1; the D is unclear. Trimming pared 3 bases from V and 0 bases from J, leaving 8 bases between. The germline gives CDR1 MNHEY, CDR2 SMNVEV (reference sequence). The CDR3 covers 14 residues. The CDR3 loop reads CASSLAGMNTEAFF. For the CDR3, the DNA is TGTGCCAGCAGTTTGGCCGGGATGAACACTGAAGCTTTCTTT.

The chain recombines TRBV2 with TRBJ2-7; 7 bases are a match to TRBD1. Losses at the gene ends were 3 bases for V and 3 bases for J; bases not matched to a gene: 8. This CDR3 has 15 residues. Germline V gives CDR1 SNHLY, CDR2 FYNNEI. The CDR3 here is CASSDSGRGFYEQYF. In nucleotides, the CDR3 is TGTGCCAGCAGTGATTCAGGCAGGGGGTTCTACGAGCAGTACTTC. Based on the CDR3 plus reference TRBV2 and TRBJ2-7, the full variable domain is EPEVTQTPSHQVTQMGQEVILRCVPISNHLYFYWYRQILGQKVEFLVSFYNNEISEKSEIFDDQFSVERPDGSNFTLKIRSTKLEDSAMYFCASSDSGRGFYEQYFGPGTRLTVT.

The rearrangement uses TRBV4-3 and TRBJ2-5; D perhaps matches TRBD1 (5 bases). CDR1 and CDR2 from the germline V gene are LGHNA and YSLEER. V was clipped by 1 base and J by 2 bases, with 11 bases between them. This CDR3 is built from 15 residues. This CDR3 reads CASSQVAGRQETQYF. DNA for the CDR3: TGCGCCAGCAGCCAAGTGGCAGGGCGGCAAGAGACCCAGTACTTC.

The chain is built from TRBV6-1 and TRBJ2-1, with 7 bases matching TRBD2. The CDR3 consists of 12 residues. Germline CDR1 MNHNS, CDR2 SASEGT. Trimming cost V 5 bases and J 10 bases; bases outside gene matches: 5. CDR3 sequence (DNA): TGTGCCAGCAGTTTAGCGGGCTGGGAGCAGTTCTTC. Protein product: CASSLAGWEQFF.

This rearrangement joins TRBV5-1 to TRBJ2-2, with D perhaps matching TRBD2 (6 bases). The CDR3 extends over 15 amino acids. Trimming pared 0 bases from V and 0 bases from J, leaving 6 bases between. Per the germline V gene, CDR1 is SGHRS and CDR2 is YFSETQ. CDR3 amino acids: CASSLGLANTGELFF. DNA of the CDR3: TGCGCCAGCAGCTTGGGACTAGCGAACACCGGGGAGCTGTTTTTT.

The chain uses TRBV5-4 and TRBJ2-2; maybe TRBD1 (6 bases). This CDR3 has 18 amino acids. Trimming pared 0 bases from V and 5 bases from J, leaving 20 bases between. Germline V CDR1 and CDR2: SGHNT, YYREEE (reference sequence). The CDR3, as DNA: TGTGCCAGCAGCTTGGAGCCTAGGGCACAGGGTGGAACCGGGGAGCTGTTTTTT. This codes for CASSLEPRAQGGTGELFF. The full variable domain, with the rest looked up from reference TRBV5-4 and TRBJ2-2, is ETGVTQSPTHLIKTRGQQVTLRCSSQSGHNTVSWYQQALGQGPQFIFQYYREEENGRGNFPPRFSGLQFPNYSSELNVNALELDDSALYLCASSLEPRAQGGTGELFFGEGSRLTVL.

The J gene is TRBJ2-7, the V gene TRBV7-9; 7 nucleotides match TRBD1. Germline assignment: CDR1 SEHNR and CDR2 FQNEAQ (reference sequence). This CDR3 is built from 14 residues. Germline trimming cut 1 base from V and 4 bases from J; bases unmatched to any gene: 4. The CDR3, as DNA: TGTGCCAGCAGCTTAGTGGGACAGTCATACGAGCAGTACTTC. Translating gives CASSLVGQSYEQYF.